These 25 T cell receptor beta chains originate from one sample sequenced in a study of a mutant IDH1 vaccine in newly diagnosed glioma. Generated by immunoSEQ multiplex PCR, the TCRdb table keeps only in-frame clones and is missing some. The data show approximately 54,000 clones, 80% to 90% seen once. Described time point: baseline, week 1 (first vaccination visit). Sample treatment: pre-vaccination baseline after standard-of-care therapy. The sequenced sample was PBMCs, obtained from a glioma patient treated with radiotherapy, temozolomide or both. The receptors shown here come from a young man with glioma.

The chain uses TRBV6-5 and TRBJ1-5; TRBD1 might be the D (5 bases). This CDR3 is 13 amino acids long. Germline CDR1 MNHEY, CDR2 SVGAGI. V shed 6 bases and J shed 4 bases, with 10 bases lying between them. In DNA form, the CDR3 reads TGTGCCAGCAGGGCGGGGACGAATCAGCCCCAGCATTTT. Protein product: CASRAGTNQPQHF.

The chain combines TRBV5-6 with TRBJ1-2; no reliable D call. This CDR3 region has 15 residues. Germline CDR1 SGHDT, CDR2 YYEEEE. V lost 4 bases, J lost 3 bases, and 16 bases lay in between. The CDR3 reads CASSPLGFIDYGYTF. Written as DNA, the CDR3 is TGTGCCAGCAGCCCCCTGGGGTTTATTGACTATGGCTACACCTTC.

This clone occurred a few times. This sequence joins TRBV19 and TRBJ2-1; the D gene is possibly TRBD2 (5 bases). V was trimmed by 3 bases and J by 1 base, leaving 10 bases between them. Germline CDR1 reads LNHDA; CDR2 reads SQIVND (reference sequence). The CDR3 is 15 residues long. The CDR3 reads CASSMISGSYNEQFF. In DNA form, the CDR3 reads TGTGCCAGTAGTATGATCAGCGGATCCTACAATGAGCAGTTCTTC.

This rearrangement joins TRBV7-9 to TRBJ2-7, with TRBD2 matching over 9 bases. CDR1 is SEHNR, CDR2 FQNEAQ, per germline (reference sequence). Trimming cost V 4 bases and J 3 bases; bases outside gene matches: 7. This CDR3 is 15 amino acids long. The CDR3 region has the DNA TGTGCCAGCAGCTCCTTAGCGGGAGAAGGCTACGAGCAGTACTTC. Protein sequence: CASSSLAGEGYEQYF.

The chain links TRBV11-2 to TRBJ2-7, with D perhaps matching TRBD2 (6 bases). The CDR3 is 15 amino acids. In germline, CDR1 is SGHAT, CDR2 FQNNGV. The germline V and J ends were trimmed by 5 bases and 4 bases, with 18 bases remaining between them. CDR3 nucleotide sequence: TGTGCCAGCAGCACCCCGGGGGACCCTTTTTACGAGCAGTACTTC. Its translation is CASSTPGDPFYEQYF.

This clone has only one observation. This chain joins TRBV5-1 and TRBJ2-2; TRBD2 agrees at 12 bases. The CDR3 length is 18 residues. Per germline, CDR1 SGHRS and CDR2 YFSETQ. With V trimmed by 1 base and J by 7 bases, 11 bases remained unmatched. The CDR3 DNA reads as TGCGCCAGCAGCTTGCGGTCTAGCGGGAGGGCCAGTAGCGGGGAGCTGTTTTTT. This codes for CASSLRSSGRASSGELFF.

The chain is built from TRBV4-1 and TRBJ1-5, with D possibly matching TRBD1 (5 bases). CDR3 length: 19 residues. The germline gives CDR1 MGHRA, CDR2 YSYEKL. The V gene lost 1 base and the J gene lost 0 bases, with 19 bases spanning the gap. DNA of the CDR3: TGCGCCAGCAGCCAAGTTACCGGGACGGGGATTTATAGCAATCAGCCCCAGCATTTT. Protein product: CASSQVTGTGIYSNQPQHF.

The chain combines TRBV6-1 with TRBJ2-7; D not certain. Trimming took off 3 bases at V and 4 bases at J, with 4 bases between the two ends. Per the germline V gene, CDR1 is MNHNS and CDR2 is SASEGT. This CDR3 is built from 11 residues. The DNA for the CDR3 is TGTGCCAGCAGTGATGGGTACGAGCAGTACTTC. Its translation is CASSDGYEQYF.

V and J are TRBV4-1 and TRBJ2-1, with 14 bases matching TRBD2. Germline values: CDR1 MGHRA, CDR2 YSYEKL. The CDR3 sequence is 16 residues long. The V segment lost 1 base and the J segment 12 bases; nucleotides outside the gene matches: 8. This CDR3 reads CASSQGPGLAGVGQFF. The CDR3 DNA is TGCGCCAGCAGCCAAGGACCGGGACTAGCGGGAGTGGGGCAGTTCTTC.

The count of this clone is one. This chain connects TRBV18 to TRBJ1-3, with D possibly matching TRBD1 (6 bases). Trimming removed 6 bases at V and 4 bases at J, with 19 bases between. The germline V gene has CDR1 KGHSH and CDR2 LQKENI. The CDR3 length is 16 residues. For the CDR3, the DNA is TGTGCCAGCTCCCCGGACAGCATCTTCGGGGGAAACACCATATATTTT. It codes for CASSPDSIFGGNTIYF.

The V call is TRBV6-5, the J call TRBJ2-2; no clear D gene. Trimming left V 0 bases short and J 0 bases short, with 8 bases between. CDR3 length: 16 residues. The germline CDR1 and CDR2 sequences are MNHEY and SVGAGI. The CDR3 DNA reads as TGTGCCAGCAGTTACTCGAACATCGCGAACACCGGGGAGCTGTTTTTT. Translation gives CASSYSNIANTGELFF.

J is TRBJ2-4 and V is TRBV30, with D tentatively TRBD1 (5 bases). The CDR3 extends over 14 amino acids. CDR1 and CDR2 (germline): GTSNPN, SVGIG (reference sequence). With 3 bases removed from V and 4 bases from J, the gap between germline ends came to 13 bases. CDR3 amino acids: CAWSAGQPKNIQYF. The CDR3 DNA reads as TGTGCCTGGAGCGCAGGACAACCTAAAAACATTCAGTACTTC.

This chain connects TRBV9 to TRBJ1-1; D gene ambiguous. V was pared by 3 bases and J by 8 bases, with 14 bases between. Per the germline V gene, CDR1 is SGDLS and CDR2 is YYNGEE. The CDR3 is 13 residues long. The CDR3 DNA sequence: TGTGCCAGCAGCGCCGGCCACCCGCCCGAAGCTTTCTTT. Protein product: CASSAGHPPEAFF. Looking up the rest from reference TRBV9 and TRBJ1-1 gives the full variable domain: DSGVTQTPKHLITATGQRVTLRCSPRSGDLSVYWYQQSLDQGLQFLIQYYNGEERAKGNILERFSAQQFPDLHSELNLSSLELGDSALYFCASSAGHPPEAFFGQGTRLTVV.

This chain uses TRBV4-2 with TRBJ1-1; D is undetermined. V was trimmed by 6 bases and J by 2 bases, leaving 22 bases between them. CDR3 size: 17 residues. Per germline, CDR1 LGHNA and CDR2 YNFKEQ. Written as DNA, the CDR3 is TGTGCCAGCAGACGAACGAATCGAGGGAGTGCTAACACTGAAGCTTTCTTT. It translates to CASRRTNRGSANTEAFF.

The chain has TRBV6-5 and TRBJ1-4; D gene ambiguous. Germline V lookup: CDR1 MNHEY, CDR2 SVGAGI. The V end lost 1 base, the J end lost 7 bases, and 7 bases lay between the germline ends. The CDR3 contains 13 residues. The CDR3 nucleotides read TGTGCCAGCAGTTACTACCCCGCTGAAAAACTGTTTTTT. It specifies CASSYYPAEKLFF.

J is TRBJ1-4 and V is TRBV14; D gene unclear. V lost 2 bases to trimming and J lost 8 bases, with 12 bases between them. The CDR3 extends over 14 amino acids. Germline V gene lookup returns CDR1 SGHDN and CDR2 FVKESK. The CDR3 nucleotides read TGTGCCAGCAGCCAACTGGGTGAAAGGGAAAAACTGTTTTTT. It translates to CASSQLGEREKLFF.

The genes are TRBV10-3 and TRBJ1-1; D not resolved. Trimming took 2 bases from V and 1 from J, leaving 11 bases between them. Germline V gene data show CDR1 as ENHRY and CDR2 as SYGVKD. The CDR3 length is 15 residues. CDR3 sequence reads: CAISERKEKNTEAFF. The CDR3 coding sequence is TGTGCCATCAGTGAGAGGAAGGAAAAGAACACTGAAGCTTTCTTT.

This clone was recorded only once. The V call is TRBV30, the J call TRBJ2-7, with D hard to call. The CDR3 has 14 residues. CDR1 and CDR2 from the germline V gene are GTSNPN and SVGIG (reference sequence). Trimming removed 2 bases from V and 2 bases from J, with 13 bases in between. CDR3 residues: CAWSTSSPTYEQYF. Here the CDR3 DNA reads TGTGCCTGGAGTACCTCCTCACCGACCTACGAGCAGTACTTC.

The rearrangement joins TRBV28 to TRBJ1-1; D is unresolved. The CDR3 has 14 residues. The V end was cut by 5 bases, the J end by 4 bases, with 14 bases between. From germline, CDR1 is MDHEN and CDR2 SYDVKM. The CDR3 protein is CASSQRALGTEAFF. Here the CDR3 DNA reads TGTGCCAGCAGTCAAAGGGCCCTCGGCACTGAAGCTTTCTTT.

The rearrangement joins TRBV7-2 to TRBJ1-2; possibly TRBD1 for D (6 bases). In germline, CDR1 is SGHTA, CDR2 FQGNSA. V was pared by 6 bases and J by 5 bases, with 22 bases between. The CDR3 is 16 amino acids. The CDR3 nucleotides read TGTGCCAGCAGAGAGGGGGGGCCCGGGGGCGCGTATGGCTACACCTTC. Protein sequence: CASREGGPGGAYGYTF. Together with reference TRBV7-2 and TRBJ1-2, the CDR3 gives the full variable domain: GAGVSQSPSNKVTEKGKDVELRCDPISGHTALYWYRQSLGQGLEFLIYFQGNSAPDKSGLPSDRFSAERTGGSVSTLTIQRTQQEDSAVYLCASREGGPGGAYGYTFGSGTRLTVV.

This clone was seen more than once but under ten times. For the CDR3, the DNA is TGTGCCAGCAGTCGTCCCGGGACAGGTCCGGACACTGAAGCTTTCTTT. It translates to CASSRPGTGPDTEAFF. The V gene is TRBV2, the J gene TRBJ1-1, with 8 bases that match TRBD1. The V gene's germline CDR1 is SNHLY and CDR2 FYNNEI. Unmatched junction bases numbered 11, after V lost 5 bases and J lost 3 bases. CDR3 length: 16 amino acids.

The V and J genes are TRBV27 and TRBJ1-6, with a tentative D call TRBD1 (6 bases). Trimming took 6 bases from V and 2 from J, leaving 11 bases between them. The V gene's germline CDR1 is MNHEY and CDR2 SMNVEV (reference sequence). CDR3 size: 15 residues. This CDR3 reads CASRRGGTYNSPLHF. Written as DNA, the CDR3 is TGTGCCAGCAGGAGGGGGGGTACCTATAATTCACCCCTCCACTTT.

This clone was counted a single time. CDR3 in DNA: TGTGCCAGAAGCGACAAGGACCGGGACGGGGCTGACCCTAACTATGGCTACACCTTC. Its protein product is CARSDKDRDGADPNYGYTF. This sequence joins TRBV5-3 and TRBJ1-2; possibly TRBD1 for D (5 bases). TRBV5-3 is sorted into the ORF group, with uncertain function. V was trimmed by 4 bases and J by 0 bases, leaving 25 bases between them. The CDR3 contains 19 residues.

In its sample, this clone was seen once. The CDR3 DNA follows: TGTGCCAGCAGCTTGGTAGGGGCGGGTGGGAACATAGGTCTTAACACTGAAGCTTTCTTT. Amino acid sequence: CASSLVGAGGNIGLNTEAFF. The chain is built from TRBV5-4 and TRBJ1-1, with D maybe TRBD1 (5 bases). Germline V lookup: CDR1 SGHNT, CDR2 YYREEE (reference sequence). V shed 0 bases and J shed 2 bases, with 26 bases lying between them. The CDR3 is 20 residues long.

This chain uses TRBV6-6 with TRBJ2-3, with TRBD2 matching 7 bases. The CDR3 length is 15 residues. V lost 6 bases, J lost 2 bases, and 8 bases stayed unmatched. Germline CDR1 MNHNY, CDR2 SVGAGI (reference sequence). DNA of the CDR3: TGTGCCAGCAGCACCGCTAGCGGATACACAGATACGCAGTATTTT. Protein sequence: CASSTASGYTDTQYF.